The rows below give T cell receptor beta chains drawn from one sample of a study of PD-1 blockade in classical Hodgkin lymphoma. The assay was immunoSEQ multiplex PCR, and TCRdb's table has in-frame clones only and misses some. The sample holds 95,000 or so clones, approximately 88% seen once. This sample comprised peripheral blood mononuclear cells (PBMCs), obtained at baseline. The receptors derive from a human donor with classical Hodgkin lymphoma. Each CDR3 is given with its conserved first and last residue. The order of the fields is D gene, V gene, clone size, J gene, CDR3 DNA, CDR3 protein. A D gene is named only where the DNA matches it firmly. A row's size may be missing; if present it is once, few, many or a size class.

d_gene: .
v_gene: TRBV4-2
abundance: .
j_gene: TRBJ2-7
CDR3nt: TGTGCCAGCAGCCAAACCGTAGGGGGGCCGGACGAGCAGTACTTC
CDR3aa: CASSQTVGGPDEQYF

d_gene: .
v_gene: TRBV27
abundance: .
j_gene: TRBJ2-2
CDR3nt: TGTGCCAGCAGTTTAAGACTAGATTCCACCGGGGAGCTGTTTTTT
CDR3aa: CASSLRLDSTGELFF

d_gene: .
v_gene: TRBV7-3
abundance: few
j_gene: TRBJ2-2
CDR3nt: TGTGCCAGCAGCCCGGACAGCGGGGAGCTGTTTTTT
CDR3aa: CASSPDSGELFF

d_gene: .
v_gene: TRBV30
abundance: once
j_gene: TRBJ2-1
CDR3nt: TGTGCCTGGAGTCCCTTAAATGAGCAGTTCTTC
CDR3aa: CAWSPLNEQFF

d_gene: .
v_gene: TRBV28
abundance: .
j_gene: TRBJ1-5
CDR3nt: TGTGCCAGCAGTCGACGACACTCCAATCAGCCCCAGCATTTT
CDR3aa: CASSRRHSNQPQHF

d_gene: .
v_gene: TRBV9
abundance: .
j_gene: TRBJ1-2
CDR3nt: TGTGCCAGCAGCGTAGGTACCCCGCAAGCTAACTATGGCTACACCTTC
CDR3aa: CASSVGTPQANYGYTF

d_gene: TRBD1
v_gene: TRBV10-3
abundance: .
j_gene: TRBJ1-2
CDR3nt: TGTGCCATCAGGGCCGGGACAGTCTCTGGCTACACCTTC
CDR3aa: CAIRAGTVSGYTF

d_gene: TRBD2
v_gene: TRBV7-2
abundance: .
j_gene: TRBJ2-3
CDR3nt: TGTGCCAGCAGCACCCGACTAGCGGGAGGGCGCGATACGCAGTATTTT
CDR3aa: CASSTRLAGGRDTQYF

d_gene: .
v_gene: TRBV10-3
abundance: .
j_gene: TRBJ1-4
CDR3nt: TGTGCCATCAGTGAGGGAGTTGGAGCTAATGAAAAACTGTTTTTT
CDR3aa: CAISEGVGANEKLFF

d_gene: TRBD2
v_gene: TRBV14
abundance: .
j_gene: TRBJ2-1
CDR3nt: TGTGCCAGCAGCCCACTTCGGTCTAGCGGAAGTTACAATGAGCAGTTCTTC
CDR3aa: CASSPLRSSGSYNEQFF

d_gene: .
v_gene: TRBV5-6
abundance: .
j_gene: TRBJ1-5
CDR3nt: TGTGCCAGCAGCTTGGAGGGGGACCTGGGACAGCCCCAGCATTTT
CDR3aa: CASSLEGDLGQPQHF

d_gene: TRBD2
v_gene: TRBV7-9
abundance: .
j_gene: TRBJ2-3
CDR3nt: TGTGCCAGCAGCTTAGCGGGGACTAGCGCAGATACGCAGTATTTT
CDR3aa: CASSLAGTSADTQYF

d_gene: .
v_gene: TRBV7-9
abundance: .
j_gene: TRBJ1-1
CDR3nt: TGTGCCAGCAGCTCACGAACAGACAGGACCGGGATGAACACTGAAGCTTTCTTT
CDR3aa: CASSSRTDRTGMNTEAFF

d_gene: TRBD2
v_gene: TRBV11-3
abundance: .
j_gene: TRBJ2-7
CDR3nt: TGTGCCAGCAGCTTGTCGACTAGCGGGACGGCAGAGCAGTACTTC
CDR3aa: CASSLSTSGTAEQYF

d_gene: .
v_gene: TRBV6-1
abundance: .
j_gene: TRBJ2-7
CDR3nt: TGTGCCAGCAGGGATACTGGAAGCTCCTACGAGCAGTACTTC
CDR3aa: CASRDTGSSYEQYF

d_gene: .
v_gene: TRBV2
abundance: .
j_gene: TRBJ1-5
CDR3nt: TGTGCCAGCAGTGTGGATAGCAATCAGCCCCAGCATTTT
CDR3aa: CASSVDSNQPQHF

d_gene: .
v_gene: TRBV5-4
abundance: .
j_gene: TRBJ1-1
CDR3nt: TGTGCCAGCAGCCGGATAGACTCGATGAACACTGAAGCTTTCTTT
CDR3aa: CASSRIDSMNTEAFF

d_gene: TRBD1
v_gene: TRBV9
abundance: .
j_gene: TRBJ1-3
CDR3nt: TGTGCCAGCAGCGTAGGGACAGGGGGAAACACCATATATTTT
CDR3aa: CASSVGTGGNTIYF

d_gene: TRBD1
v_gene: TRBV5-8
abundance: .
j_gene: TRBJ1-2
CDR3nt: TGTGCCAGCAGCGCTCAGGGGGAACGGAACTATGGCTACACCTTC
CDR3aa: CASSAQGERNYGYTF

d_gene: .
v_gene: TRBV5-1
abundance: .
j_gene: TRBJ1-3
CDR3nt: TGCGCCAGCAGCTTGGCCAACGACGGGTACAACACCATATATTTT
CDR3aa: CASSLANDGYNTIYF

d_gene: .
v_gene: TRBV6-1
abundance: .
j_gene: TRBJ1-4
CDR3nt: TGTGCCAGTGGTTACGGAATTAATGAAAAACTGTTTTTT
CDR3aa: CASGYGINEKLFF

d_gene: .
v_gene: TRBV5-1
abundance: .
j_gene: TRBJ2-3
CDR3nt: TGCGCCAGCAGCCCCGGGGCGCTCACAGATACGCAGTATTTT
CDR3aa: CASSPGALTDTQYF

d_gene: .
v_gene: TRBV19
abundance: .
j_gene: TRBJ2-5
CDR3nt: TGTGCCAGTAGTACCACTGGGGAGACCCAGTACTTC
CDR3aa: CASSTTGETQYF

d_gene: TRBD2
v_gene: TRBV19
abundance: .
j_gene: TRBJ2-1
CDR3nt: TGTGCCAGTAGTATACGGGAGGGGGACGGGACCTACAATGAGCAGTTCTTC
CDR3aa: CASSIREGDGTYNEQFF

d_gene: TRBD1
v_gene: TRBV5-4
abundance: .
j_gene: TRBJ1-2
CDR3nt: TGTGCCAGCAGCTTGCCAGGAGGACAGGGTCACTATGGCTACACCTTC
CDR3aa: CASSLPGGQGHYGYTF

d_gene: .
v_gene: TRBV14
abundance: once
j_gene: TRBJ1-1
CDR3nt: TGTGCCAGCAGCCAAGATCGAGCCCTATACACTGAAGCTTTCTTT
CDR3aa: CASSQDRALYTEAFF

d_gene: .
v_gene: TRBV9
abundance: .
j_gene: TRBJ2-1
CDR3nt: TGTGCCAGCAGCGTTCGGGCCGACCTAGCAAATGAGCAGTTCTTC
CDR3aa: CASSVRADLANEQFF

d_gene: .
v_gene: TRBV28
abundance: .
j_gene: TRBJ1-2
CDR3nt: TGTGCCAGCAGCATCCAAGGGGCGAGTGGCTACACCTTC
CDR3aa: CASSIQGASGYTF

d_gene: .
v_gene: TRBV7-8
abundance: .
j_gene: TRBJ1-1
CDR3nt: TGTGCCAGCAGTCCCTTTACCTTGGGGAACACTGAAGCTTTCTTT
CDR3aa: CASSPFTLGNTEAFF

d_gene: TRBD2
v_gene: TRBV28
abundance: .
j_gene: TRBJ2-7
CDR3nt: TGTGCCAGCAGCCCAATACTAGCGGGAGGTTTGGACTTC
CDR3aa: CASSPILAGGLDF

d_gene: .
v_gene: TRBV10-3
abundance: .
j_gene: TRBJ2-7
CDR3nt: TGTGCCATCAGTGGAGGACGGAGTAGCTCCTACGAGCAGTACTTC
CDR3aa: CAISGGRSSSYEQYF

d_gene: TRBD2
v_gene: TRBV7-3
abundance: .
j_gene: TRBJ2-3
CDR3nt: TGTGCCAGCAGCTTAGGGGGACTAGCGGGAGGAACAGATACGCAGTATTTT
CDR3aa: CASSLGGLAGGTDTQYF

d_gene: .
v_gene: TRBV28
abundance: once
j_gene: TRBJ2-1
CDR3nt: TGTGCCAGCAGCTCCGCGCTACTACCTACGAATGAGCAGTTCTTC
CDR3aa: CASSSALLPTNEQFF

d_gene: .
v_gene: TRBV28
abundance: .
j_gene: TRBJ2-5
CDR3nt: TGTGCCAGCGGGGCAGGAGGGGCGACCCAGTACTTC
CDR3aa: CASGAGGATQYF

d_gene: .
v_gene: TRBV9
abundance: few
j_gene: TRBJ2-7
CDR3nt: TGTGCCAGCAGCGTAGGGGGGACTGGACTCCCCTACGAGCAGTACTTC
CDR3aa: CASSVGGTGLPYEQYF

d_gene: .
v_gene: TRBV29-1
abundance: medium-sized
j_gene: TRBJ1-2
CDR3nt: TGCAGCGTTGGGGCGGACTATGGCTACACCTTC
CDR3aa: CSVGADYGYTF

d_gene: .
v_gene: TRBV9
abundance: .
j_gene: TRBJ2-7
CDR3nt: TGTGCCAGCGGCAGGGGGGACTACGAGCAGTACTTC
CDR3aa: CASGRGDYEQYF

d_gene: .
v_gene: TRBV30
abundance: .
j_gene: TRBJ2-5
CDR3nt: TGTGCCTGGAGTGTCGTGGCCGGGGAGACCCAGTACTTC
CDR3aa: CAWSVVAGETQYF

d_gene: .
v_gene: TRBV5-4
abundance: .
j_gene: TRBJ2-1
CDR3nt: TGTGCCAGCAGCCAAGTTCTACCGCAGAAGGGTGAGCAGTTCTTC
CDR3aa: CASSQVLPQKGEQFF

d_gene: .
v_gene: TRBV7-9
abundance: few
j_gene: TRBJ1-5
CDR3nt: TGTGCCAGCAGCTTAGGTCCGATAGAGCCCCAGCATTTT
CDR3aa: CASSLGPIEPQHF

d_gene: .
v_gene: TRBV4-1
abundance: .
j_gene: TRBJ2-7
CDR3nt: TGCGCCAGCAGCCGACCAGGGATTCCCTCCTACGAGCAGTACTTC
CDR3aa: CASSRPGIPSYEQYF

d_gene: .
v_gene: TRBV5-1
abundance: .
j_gene: TRBJ1-1
CDR3nt: TGCGCCAGCAGCTTGAACGGCCCCGGGAACACTGAAGCTTTCTTT
CDR3aa: CASSLNGPGNTEAFF

d_gene: .
v_gene: TRBV5-1
abundance: .
j_gene: TRBJ1-4
CDR3nt: TGCGCCAGCAGCTTGGAGAGGCCTAATGAAAAACTGTTTTTT
CDR3aa: CASSLERPNEKLFF

d_gene: .
v_gene: TRBV5-5
abundance: .
j_gene: TRBJ2-7
CDR3nt: TGTGCCAGCAGCTGGAGGGCTTTGACAGTGTCCTCCCCCTACGAGCAGTACTTC
CDR3aa: CASSWRALTVSSPYEQYF

d_gene: TRBD1
v_gene: TRBV11-2
abundance: once
j_gene: TRBJ1-1
CDR3nt: TGTGCCAGCAGCCTCGCCCGTAGGACAGGGTCGGCTTTCTTT
CDR3aa: CASSLARRTGSAFF

d_gene: TRBD2
v_gene: TRBV14
abundance: .
j_gene: TRBJ2-4
CDR3nt: TGTGCCAGCAGCCCCATTAGCGGGAGGGCTAAAAACATTCAGTACTTC
CDR3aa: CASSPISGRAKNIQYF

d_gene: .
v_gene: TRBV6-1
abundance: .
j_gene: TRBJ1-3
CDR3nt: TGTGCCAGCAGTGAAGCCCAGGGGATTAGGCTGGGTGGAAACACCATATATTTT
CDR3aa: CASSEAQGIRLGGNTIYF

d_gene: TRBD1
v_gene: TRBV5-1
abundance: .
j_gene: TRBJ2-1
CDR3nt: TGCGCCAGCAGCTTGGGGGACAGATCCCGCGAGCAGTTCTTC
CDR3aa: CASSLGDRSREQFF

d_gene: TRBD2
v_gene: TRBV7-8
abundance: .
j_gene: TRBJ2-1
CDR3nt: TGTGCCAGCAGCCCGGGACTAGCCTATGAGCAGTTCTTC
CDR3aa: CASSPGLAYEQFF

d_gene: .
v_gene: TRBV10-3
abundance: .
j_gene: TRBJ1-2
CDR3nt: TGTGCCATCCTCCGGGACACCGGCAACTATGGCTACACCTTC
CDR3aa: CAILRDTGNYGYTF

d_gene: .
v_gene: TRBV30
abundance: .
j_gene: TRBJ2-2
CDR3nt: TGTGCCTGGAGGAACCCGAACACCGGGGAGCTGTTTTTT
CDR3aa: CAWRNPNTGELFF

d_gene: TRBD2
v_gene: TRBV18
abundance: .
j_gene: TRBJ2-7
CDR3nt: TGTGCCAGCTCACCGGCGGGAGGTTCCTACGAGCAGTACTTC
CDR3aa: CASSPAGGSYEQYF

d_gene: .
v_gene: TRBV18
abundance: .
j_gene: TRBJ2-7
CDR3nt: TGTGCCAGCTCACTTGGATCTGGGCGCGAGCAGTACTTC
CDR3aa: CASSLGSGREQYF

d_gene: .
v_gene: TRBV7-2
abundance: .
j_gene: TRBJ2-5
CDR3nt: TGTGCCAGCAGCTTAGCTTTTCGGCAAGAGACCCAGTACTTC
CDR3aa: CASSLAFRQETQYF

d_gene: .
v_gene: TRBV6-5
abundance: .
j_gene: TRBJ2-1
CDR3nt: TGTGCCAGCGGCAGGACCTACAATGAGCAGTTCTTC
CDR3aa: CASGRTYNEQFF

d_gene: .
v_gene: TRBV18
abundance: .
j_gene: TRBJ1-2
CDR3nt: TGTGCCAGCTCACCGGCCGGGGAAGCTGTTGGCTACACCTTC
CDR3aa: CASSPAGEAVGYTF

d_gene: TRBD1
v_gene: TRBV5-6
abundance: .
j_gene: TRBJ1-2
CDR3nt: TGTGCCAGCAGCTTGGCTGACAGGGGGCGCAACTATGGCTACACCTTC
CDR3aa: CASSLADRGRNYGYTF

d_gene: TRBD1
v_gene: TRBV2
abundance: .
j_gene: TRBJ2-7
CDR3nt: TGTGCCAGCAGTGAAGTGTGGACAGGGATCTACGAGCAGTACTTC
CDR3aa: CASSEVWTGIYEQYF

d_gene: TRBD2
v_gene: TRBV4-2
abundance: .
j_gene: TRBJ2-2
CDR3nt: TGTGCCAGCAGCCAAGATGAGGGGACTAGCGGGAACACCGGGGAGCTGTTTTTT
CDR3aa: CASSQDEGTSGNTGELFF